A single sample is the source of the 21 T cell receptor beta chains below, sequenced in a study of T cell repertoires in cytomegalovirus infection (dated 2019 in TCRdb). The sequencer listed for this sample is Illumina HiSeq 1500. TCRdb's own reprocessing of the public reads used fastp at Q25 and MiXCR and kept productive beta chains. One record per CDR3 amino acid sequence lists the most common genes and DNA. The sample data list 150,000 to 200,000 distinct CDR3 sequences, and roughly an eighth of these were observed just once. 27% of the sample rests with the top ten. The specimen was PBMCs. These receptors all stem from a human donor in good health (CMV status not recorded). Some clones in this sample may be carry-over from other donors' samples.

Only a few counts were recorded for this clonotype. This rearrangement joins TRBV14 to TRBJ2-3; a weak D match, TRBD1 (5 bases). This CDR3 comprises 16 residues. V lost 1 base and J lost 8, with 19 bases in between. Looked up from germline, CDR1 is SGHDN and CDR2 is FVKESK. The CDR3, as DNA: TGTGCCAGCAGCCAAGGGCAGCAGGGTGCTTTAGGTACGCAGTATTTT. Translated: CASSQGQQGALGTQYF.

This clonotype was detected a few times. V and J are TRBV9 and TRBJ1-4; 11 positions agree with TRBD1. In germline, CDR1 is SGDLS, CDR2 YYNGEE. The CDR3 has 14 amino acids. Unmatched junction bases numbered 4, after V lost 4 bases and J lost 8 bases. This CDR3 reads CASSSGQGAEKLFF. CDR3 DNA: TGTGCCAGCAGCTCCGGACAGGGGGCAGAAAAACTGTTTTTT.

This clonotype occurred many times. J is TRBJ1-2 and V is TRBV11-1; 8 bases are a match to TRBD1. This CDR3 region has 18 residues. V dropped 5 bases and J dropped 4; count of bases not matched to a gene: 18. CDR1 is SGHAT and CDR2 is FQDESV in the germline V gene (reference sequence). CDR3 DNA: TGTGCCAGCAGCGACGAACGGACCCGGACAGGGAAACGCTATGGCTACACCTTC. Translation: CASSDERTRTGKRYGYTF.

This clonotype was seen at least ten times. The chain combines TRBV7-2 with TRBJ1-5; D is undetermined. This CDR3 spans 13 amino acids. The germline gives CDR1 SGHTA, CDR2 FQGNSA. V was pared by 5 bases and J by 10 bases, with 15 bases between. The DNA of the CDR3 is TGTGCCAGCAGCCGATCGACGGAACAACCCCAGCATTTT. This encodes CASSRSTEQPQHF.

This clonotype showed up just a few times. The genes are TRBV19 and TRBJ1-6; no clear D gene. The ends were cut back, 6 bases at V and 0 bases at J, with 15 bases in the middle. Germline loops: CDR1 LNHDA, CDR2 SQIVND (reference sequence). The CDR3 spans 17 residues. Written as DNA, the CDR3 is TGTGCCAGTAGGCTCGGTGCACCCAGCTCCTATAATTCACCCCTCCACTTT. This translates into CASRLGAPSSYNSPLHF.

The chain employs TRBV11-2 and TRBJ2-6; D is uncertain. From germline, CDR1 is SGHAT and CDR2 FQNNGV. The CDR3 is 14 amino acids. The V end was cut by 5 bases, the J end by 5 bases, with 10 bases between. The CDR3 coding sequence is TGTGCCAGCAGCCACCCCGGAAGGGCCAACGTCCTGACTTTC. It specifies CASSHPGRANVLTF.

The chain carries TRBV12-3 or TRBV12-4 and TRBJ1-2; D call uncertain. V gave up 7 bases and J gave up 8 bases, with 17 bases separating them. CDR3 length equals 13 residues. DNA of the CDR3: TGTGCCAGCAACTCCCGGTGGGTAGGAGGCTACACCTTC. Its protein is CASNSRWVGGYTF.

This sequence joins TRBV7-3 and TRBJ2-5; TRBD2 agrees at 9 bases. The CDR3 consists of 17 residues. Per germline, CDR1 SGHTA and CDR2 FQGTGA. The junction had 9 bases not matched to a gene; V was cut back by 0 bases and J by 4 bases. CDR3 protein: CASSLTSIAGVRETQYF. As DNA, the CDR3 is TGTGCCAGCAGCTTAACGAGCATAGCGGGAGTAAGAGAGACCCAGTACTTC.

The rearrangement joins TRBV20-1 to TRBJ1-6; tentatively, D is TRBD1 (5 bases). There are 14 residues in the CDR3. Between the trimmed V and J ends, which lost 0 bases and 7 bases, there was a span of 10 bases. The V gene's germline CDR1 is DFQATT and CDR2 SNEGSKA (reference sequence). Here the CDR3 DNA reads TGCAGTGCTAGAGATGTTGGGGGAAATTCACCCCTCCACTTT. This encodes CSARDVGGNSPLHF.

The rearrangement joins TRBV10-3 to TRBJ2-6; D is ambiguous. The CDR3 length is 17 residues. Germline V gene lookup returns CDR1 ENHRY and CDR2 SYGVKD. Trimming removed 0 bases at V and 0 bases at J, with 9 bases between. The CDR3 DNA is TGTGCCATCAGTGAGTCGAGGCCGATCTCTGGGGCCAACGTCCTGACTTTC. Residues: CAISESRPISGANVLTF.

This clonotype occurred many times. The J gene is TRBJ2-1, the V gene TRBV6-6; D not certain. This CDR3 region has 13 residues. Per germline, CDR1 MNHNY and CDR2 SVGAGI (reference sequence). V was clipped by 7 bases and J by 0 bases, with 7 bases between them. For the CDR3, the DNA is TGTGCCAGCAAAACGAGCTCCTACAATGAGCAGTTCTTC. As protein: CASKTSSYNEQFF.

A few counts support this clonotype. The genes are TRBV20-1 and TRBJ1-1; no reliable D call. The CDR3 totals 12 residues. Germline V gene lookup returns CDR1 DFQATT and CDR2 SNEGSKA (reference sequence). Trimming left V 5 bases short and J 1 base short, with 8 bases between. CDR3 nucleotide sequence: TGCAGTGCTGTCCGGGGGAACACTGAAGCTTTCTTT. Protein sequence: CSAVRGNTEAFF.

This sequence joins TRBV5-1 and TRBJ1-1, with D hard to call. The CDR3 has 11 residues. CDR1 is SGHRS and CDR2 is YFSETQ in the germline V gene. Trimming shortened V by 7 bases and J by 10 bases, and 14 bases separated the two germline ends. As DNA, the CDR3 is TGCGCCAGCCGAGAAGGGTTGACAGCTTTCTTT. As protein: CASREGLTAFF. Using reference TRBV5-1 and TRBJ1-1 for the parts outside the CDR3, the full variable domain is KAGVTQTPRYLIKTRGQQVTLSCSPISGHRSVSWYQQTPGQGLQFLFEYFSETQRNKGNFPGRFSGRQFSNSRSEMNVSTLELGDSALYLCASREGLTAFFGQGTRLTVV.

This clonotype has ten or more counts. This CDR3 is CASSSKYEQYF. The CDR3 DNA sequence: TGTGCCAGCAGCTCTAAATACGAGCAGTACTTC. The chain carries TRBV7-2 and TRBJ2-7, with no clear D. This CDR3 contains 11 residues. V lost 4 bases to trimming and J lost 4 bases, with 5 bases between them. The germline V gene has CDR1 SGHTA and CDR2 FQGNSA.

This rearrangement joins TRBV7-9 to TRBJ1-1; D perhaps matches TRBD1 (6 bases). The CDR3 is 15 residues long. Between the trimmed V and J ends, which lost 6 bases and 0 bases, there was a span of 14 bases. CDR1 and CDR2 (germline): SEHNR, FQNEAQ (reference sequence). The chain's CDR3 is CASRYRDWMNTEAFF. As DNA, the CDR3 is TGTGCCAGCAGATACAGGGATTGGATGAACACTGAAGCTTTCTTT.

This clonotype was found a few times. The chain recombines TRBV7-2 with TRBJ1-5; D is uncertain. This CDR3 comprises 12 residues. The V gene lost 1 base and the J gene lost 15 bases, with 13 bases spanning the gap. Germline CDR1 is SGHTA and CDR2 is FQGNSA. The CDR3 protein is CASSLEAGKRHF. The DNA for the CDR3 is TGTGCCAGCAGCTTAGAGGCAGGAAAGCGGCATTTT.

This clonotype was picked up a small number of times. The J gene is TRBJ1-2, the V gene TRBV18; D is undetermined. The CDR3 is made up of 11 amino acids. The V end was cut by 3 bases, the J end by 14 bases, with 13 bases between. CDR1 and CDR2 (germline): KGHSH, LQKENI. The CDR3: CASSPGTDATF. In DNA, the CDR3 is TGTGCCAGCTCACCCGGAACCGACGCGACCTTC.

This clonotype was seen repeatedly, ten times or more. The chain uses TRBV11-2 and TRBJ2-3, with TRBD2 identical over 9 bases. The germline V gene has CDR1 SGHAT and CDR2 FQNNGV. The length of the CDR3 is 15 residues. The J segment lost 3 bases and the V segment lost 2 bases, leaving 3 bases of the junction unmatched. Here the CDR3 DNA reads TGTGCCAGCAGCTTATACGCGGGAGGGACAGATACGCAGTATTTT. Protein: CASSLYAGGTDTQYF.

This clonotype was seen ten or more times. The genes are TRBV4-1 and TRBJ1-3; TRBD1 might be the D (6 bases). Germline CDR1 MGHRA, CDR2 YSYEKL. V was pared by 1 base and J by 8 bases, with 21 bases between. This CDR3 has 17 residues. CDR3 sequence (DNA): TGCGCCAGCAGCCAAGGTCACAGGGCCTTTGGAGGGGACACCATATATTTT. As protein: CASSQGHRAFGGDTIYF.

This clonotype was detected once. The chain carries TRBV2 and TRBJ2-3; 8 positions agree with TRBD2. Trimming removed 7 bases from V and 5 bases from J; junction bases left unmatched: 8. In germline, CDR1 is SNHLY, CDR2 FYNNEI. CDR3 length: 14 amino acids. CDR3 sequence: CASKNGGAEDTQYF. The CDR3 DNA sequence: TGTGCCAGCAAGAACGGGGGGGCAGAAGATACGCAGTATTTT.

This clonotype was counted many times. This rearrangement joins TRBV7-2 to TRBJ1-6, with 7 bases that match TRBD1. V lost 5 bases, J lost 7 bases, and 8 bases stayed unmatched. The CDR3 consists of 15 residues. Germline V gene sequence: CDR1 SGHTA, CDR2 FQGNSA. CDR3 sequence: CASSGRTGLNSPLHF. CDR3 DNA sequence: TGTGCCAGCAGCGGACGGACAGGTTTAAATTCACCCCTCCACTTT.